This T cell receptor (beta chain) was profiled in a study of control samples from healthy donors and cancer patients. The CDR3 spans 17 residues. With 6 bases clipped from V and 4 bases from J, the junction kept 15 bases outside the gene matches. Germline V CDR1 and CDR2: LNHDA, SQIVND (reference sequence). Clones were read by immunoSEQ multiplex PCR, and TCRdb kept only the in-frame ones, dropping some. Among approximately 82,000 clones listed, 94% were seen once. This TCR came from a woman aged 18-29 years in good health. The V gene is TRBV19, the J gene TRBJ1-5; 7 nucleotides match TRBD1. The sample consisted of blood. As DNA, the CDR3 is TGTGCCAGTAGCCCAAGAAGAACCGGGACAGTTAATCAGCCCCAGCATTTT. It yields the protein CASSPRRTGTVNQPQHF.